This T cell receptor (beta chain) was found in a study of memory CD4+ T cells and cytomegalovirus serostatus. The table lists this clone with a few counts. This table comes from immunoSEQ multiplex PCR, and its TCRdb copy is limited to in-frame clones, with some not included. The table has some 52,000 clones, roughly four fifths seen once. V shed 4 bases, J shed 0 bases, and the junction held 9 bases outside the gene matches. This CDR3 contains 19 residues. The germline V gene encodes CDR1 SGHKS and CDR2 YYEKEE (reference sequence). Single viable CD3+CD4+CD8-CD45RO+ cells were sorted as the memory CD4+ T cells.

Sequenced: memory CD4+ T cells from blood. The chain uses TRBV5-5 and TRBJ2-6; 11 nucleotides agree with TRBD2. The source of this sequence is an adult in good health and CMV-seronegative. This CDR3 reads CASSAGTSGPSSGANVLTF. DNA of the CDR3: TGTGCCAGCAGCGCCGGGACTAGCGGACCTAGCTCTGGGGCCAACGTCCTGACTTTC.